Included here is one T cell receptor (beta chain) sequence, with context. The antigen is unknown. In germline, CDR1 is SGHRS, CDR2 YFSETQ. The trim removed 7 bases at V and 5 bases at J, leaving 14 bases unmatched. The CDR3 is 15 amino acids. The PCR made use of 60 Vbeta and 13 Jbeta primers. TCRdb's table, derived via immunoSEQ multiplex PCR, lists solely in-frame clones and lacks some. The sample comprises roughly 100,000 clones, approximately 79% of which are singletons, and approximately 6.3% rests with the top ten. This sample is drawn from a study of cytomegalovirus exposure and HLA in healthy donors. Background on the study: Researchers found that 81% of around 400 genotyped donors fell within the Caucasian-associated ancestry cluster.

Study outcomes and limitations: Only CMV serostatus was available as immune exposure information.

This TCR was recovered from a man between 60 and 70 years old in good health and CMV-seropositive. The sequencing sample was made of PBMCs. The chain recombines TRBV5-1 with TRBJ2-5; TRBD1 aligns across 7 bases. CDR3 nucleotides: TGCGCCAGCGCGCCCAGTGACAGGGAAAGGGAGACCCAGTACTTC. Translation: CASAPSDRERETQYF.